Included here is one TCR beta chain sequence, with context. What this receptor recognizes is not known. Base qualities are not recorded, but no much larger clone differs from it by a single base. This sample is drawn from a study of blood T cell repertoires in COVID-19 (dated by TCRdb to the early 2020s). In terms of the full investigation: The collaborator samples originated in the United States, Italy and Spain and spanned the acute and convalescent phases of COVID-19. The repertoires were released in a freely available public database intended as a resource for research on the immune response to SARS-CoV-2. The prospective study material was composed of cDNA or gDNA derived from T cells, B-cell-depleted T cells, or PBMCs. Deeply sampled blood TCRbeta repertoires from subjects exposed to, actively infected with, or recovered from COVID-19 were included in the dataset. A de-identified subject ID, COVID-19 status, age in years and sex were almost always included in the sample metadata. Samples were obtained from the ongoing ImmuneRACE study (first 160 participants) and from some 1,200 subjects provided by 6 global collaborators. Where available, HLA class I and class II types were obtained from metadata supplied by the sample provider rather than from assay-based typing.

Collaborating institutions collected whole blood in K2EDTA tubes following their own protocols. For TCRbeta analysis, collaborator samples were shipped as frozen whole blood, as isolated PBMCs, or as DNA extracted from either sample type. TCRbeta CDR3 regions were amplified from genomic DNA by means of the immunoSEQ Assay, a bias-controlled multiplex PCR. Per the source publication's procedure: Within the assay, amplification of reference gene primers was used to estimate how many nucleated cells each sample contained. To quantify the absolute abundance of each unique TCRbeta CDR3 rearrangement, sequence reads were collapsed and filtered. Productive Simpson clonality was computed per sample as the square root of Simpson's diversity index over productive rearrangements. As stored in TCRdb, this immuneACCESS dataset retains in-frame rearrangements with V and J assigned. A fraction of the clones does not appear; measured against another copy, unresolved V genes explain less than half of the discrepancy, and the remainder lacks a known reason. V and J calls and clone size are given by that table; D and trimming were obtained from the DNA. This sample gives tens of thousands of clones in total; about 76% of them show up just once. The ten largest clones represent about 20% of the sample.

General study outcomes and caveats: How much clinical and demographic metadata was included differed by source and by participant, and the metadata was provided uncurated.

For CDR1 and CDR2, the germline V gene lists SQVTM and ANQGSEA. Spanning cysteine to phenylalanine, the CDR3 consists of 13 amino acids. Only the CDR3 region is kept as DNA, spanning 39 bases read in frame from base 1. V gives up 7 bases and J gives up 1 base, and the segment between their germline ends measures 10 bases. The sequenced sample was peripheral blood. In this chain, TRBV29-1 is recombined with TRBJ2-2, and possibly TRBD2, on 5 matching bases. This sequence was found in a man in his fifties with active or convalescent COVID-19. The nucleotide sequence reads TGCAGCGCCCTAGCCCTGAACACCGGGGAGCTGTTTTTT. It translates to CSALALNTGELFF.